This entry describes one T cell receptor beta chain. Its antigen is still unknown. Per-base quality was not reported, and no clone a single base away is much larger than it. In the paper's terms, the time point label means: cells obtained before transplantation from donor or recipient. CD3+CD4+ and CD3+CD8+ populations were FACS-sorted from unstimulated pre-transplant donor and recipient cells taken from spleen or lymph nodes. Receptors were amplified or captured by the immunoSEQ multiplex PCR assay. For most patients, genomic DNA was isolated using the Qiagen DNeasy Blood and Tissue Kit and was shipped frozen to Adaptive Biotechnologies for TCR sequencing. For most patients, genomic DNA was subjected to high-throughput TCR-beta CDR3 sequencing by Adaptive Biotechnologies. Concerning the study's data processing: TCR sequencing data for around 19 patients were retrieved from Adaptive's ImmunoSEQ software; a few other patients were processed with MiXCR and VDJtools. CD4 versus CD8 sorting errors were corrected by removing sequences found in both subsets at a frequency ratio below 5:1. Because the origin of CDR3 nucleotide sequences shared between donor and recipient could not be assigned, those sequences were removed. To count as alloreactive, a clone needed at least 2-fold expansion over unstimulated cells and a minimum CFSE-low frequency of 0.002% (template counts) or 0.001% (read counts). Mappable clones were those detected in sequenced pre-transplant spleen, lymph node, or MLR CFSE-low populations of the donor or recipient. Cumulative frequency of alloreactive clones was calculated as a percentage of all sequences weighted by copy number. TCRdb retrieved this table from immuneACCESS and kept in-frame rearrangements only. Not all clones are present; in checked studies, unresolved V genes account for under half, and no reason is known for the remainder. The V and J calls and clone size come from that table; D and trimming were worked out from the DNA. This sample gives tens of thousands of clones in total; 75% to 95% of them show up just once. The biggest ten clones account for 0.1% of the sample.

The data stem from a study of graft-versus-host responses after intestinal transplantation listed by TCRdb under 2021. Turning to the overall study: The transplants that recipients received were multivisceral, liver-intestinal, or isolated intestinal. Every recipient was given anti-thymocyte globulin induction, then maintenance tacrolimus and steroids for approximately 3 years. After intestinal transplantation, graft-versus-host and host-versus-graft alloreactive T cell clones in the graft, circulation and bone marrow were tracked using bulk TCR-beta CDR3 sequencing. Alloreactive clones were identified by sequencing pre-transplant mixed lymphocyte reaction products and comparing them with unstimulated pre-transplant donor and recipient T cells. The cohort enrolled about two dozen intestinal transplant recipients, one of whom was a retransplant, and a few patients without pretransplant specimens were excluded. A peak of at least 4% donor T cells among recipient peripheral blood mononuclear cells was the definition used for donor T cell macrochimerism. Rather than being sequenced by the commercial service, samples from a few later patients were sequenced in-house on an Illumina MiSeq and processed with MiXCR. Here is what the overall study found, with its caveats: GvH clones turned up in recipient bone marrow, with some appearing earlier in ileal mucosa or blood, a pattern consistent with an intestinal mucosal origin. Conclusions were limited by the relatively low number and heterogeneity of intestinal transplant patients. Patients with donor T cell macrochimerism had high GvH to HvG T cell clonal ratios in their allografts. Early after transplant, peak levels of circulating GvH clones were associated with declines in HvG clones.

Per the germline V gene, ENHRY is the CDR1 and SYGVKD is the CDR2. Counted from cysteine to phenylalanine, this CDR3 has 12 amino acids. Only the CDR3 portion is preserved as DNA: 36 bases, with reading frame beginning at the first base. V sheds 6 bases and J sheds 3 bases, leaving 9 bases between their ends. The chain was built from TRBV10-3 and TRBJ2-7; the D region possibly corresponds to TRBD1 (5 bases align). The clonotype originates from a human donor who received an intestinal transplant. The specimen was unstimulated CD4+ T cells sorted from spleen or lymph node cells, collected before intestinal transplant. The sequenced DNA is TGTGCCATCAGCCTTGACAGCTACGAGCAGTACTTC. Translated, this gives CAISLDSYEQYF.